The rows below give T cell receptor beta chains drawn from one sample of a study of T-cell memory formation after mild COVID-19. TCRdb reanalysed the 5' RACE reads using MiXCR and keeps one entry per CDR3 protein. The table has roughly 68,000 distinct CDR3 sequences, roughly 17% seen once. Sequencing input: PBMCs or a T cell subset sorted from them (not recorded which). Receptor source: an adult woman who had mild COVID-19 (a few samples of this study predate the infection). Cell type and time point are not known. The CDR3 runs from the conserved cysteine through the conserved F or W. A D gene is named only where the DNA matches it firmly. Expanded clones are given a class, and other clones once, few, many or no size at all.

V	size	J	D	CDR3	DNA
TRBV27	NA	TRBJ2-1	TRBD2	CASSFTSGSSYNEQFF	TGTGCCAGCAGTTTTACTAGCGGGAGCTCCTACAATGAGCAGTTCTTC
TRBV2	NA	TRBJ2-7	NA	CASSEARDSYEQYF	TGTGCCAGCAGTGAAGCGCGGGACAGCTACGAGCAGTACTTC
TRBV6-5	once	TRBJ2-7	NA	CASSYERQGVTYEQYF	TGTGCCAGCAGTTACGAGCGGCAGGGCGTTACCTACGAGCAGTACTTC
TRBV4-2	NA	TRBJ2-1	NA	CASSQVGSSSYNEQFF	TGTGCCAGCAGCCAAGTGGGGTCTAGCTCCTACAATGAGCAGTTCTTC
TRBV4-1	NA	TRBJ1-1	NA	CASSQAGVREAFF	TGCGCCAGCAGCCAAGCAGGGGTTCGCGAAGCTTTCTTT
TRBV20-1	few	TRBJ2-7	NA	CSARDWDPQGSYEQYF	TGCAGTGCTAGAGATTGGGACCCCCAGGGCTCCTACGAGCAGTACTTC
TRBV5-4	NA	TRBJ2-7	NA	CASSVYGSSYEQYF	TGTGCCAGCAGCGTATACGGGAGCTCCTACGAGCAGTACTTC
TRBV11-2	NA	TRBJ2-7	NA	CASSLGGNEQYF	TGTGCCAGCAGCTTAGGAGGGAATGAGCAGTACTTC
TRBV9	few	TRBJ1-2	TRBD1	CASSALGQGFDTNYGYTF	TGTGCCAGCAGCGCCTTGGGACAGGGATTTGACACTAACTATGGCTACACCTTC
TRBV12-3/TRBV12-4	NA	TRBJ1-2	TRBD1	CASNQGTVYGYTF	TGTGCCAGCAACCAAGGGACAGTGTATGGCTACACCTTC
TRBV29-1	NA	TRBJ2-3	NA	CSVSLAETDTQYF	TGCAGCGTGAGCTTAGCGGAAACAGATACGCAGTATTTT
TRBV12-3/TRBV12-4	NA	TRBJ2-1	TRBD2	CASTSLGGGDNEQFF	TGTGCCAGCACCAGCTTGGGGGGAGGGGACAATGAGCAGTTCTTC
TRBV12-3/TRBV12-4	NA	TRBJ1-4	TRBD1	CASRQTGGLGEKLFF	TGTGCCAGCAGGCAGACAGGGGGCCTCGGGGAAAAACTGTTTTTT
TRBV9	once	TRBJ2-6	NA	CASSVRFVGASGANVLTF	TGTGCCAGCAGCGTTCGCTTTGTGGGGGCATCTGGGGCCAACGTCCTGACTTTC
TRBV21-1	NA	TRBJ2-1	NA	CASSPRTDPKEQFF	TGTGCCAGCAGCCCTCGGACGGACCCCAAGGAGCAGTTCTTC
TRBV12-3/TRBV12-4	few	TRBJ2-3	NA	CASSPYRETDTQYF	TGTGCCAGCAGCCCGTACAGGGAGACAGATACGCAGTATTTT
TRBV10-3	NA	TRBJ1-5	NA	CAISDPPRRAYSNQPQHF	TGTGCCATCAGTGATCCTCCGCGGAGGGCCTATAGCAATCAGCCCCAGCATTTT
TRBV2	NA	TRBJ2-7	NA	CASSDEQGAFYEQYF	TGTGCCAGCAGTGATGAACAGGGAGCTTTCTACGAGCAGTACTTC
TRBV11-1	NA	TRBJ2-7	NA	CASSFRSYEQYF	TGTGCCAGCAGCTTCAGGTCCTACGAGCAGTACTTC
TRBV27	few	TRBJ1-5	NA	CASSHFHTGRQPQHF	TGTGCCAGCAGCCACTTCCATACAGGGAGGCAGCCCCAGCATTTT
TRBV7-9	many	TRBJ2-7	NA	CASSPDEDEQYF	TGTGCCAGCAGCCCCGACGAAGACGAGCAGTACTTC
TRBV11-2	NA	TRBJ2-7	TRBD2	CASSLTSPSRSSYEQYF	TGTGCCAGCAGCCTGACTAGCCCGAGCCGAAGCTCCTACGAGCAGTACTTC
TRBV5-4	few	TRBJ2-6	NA	CASSTSLEANVLTF	TGTGCCAGCAGTACGAGTCTGGAGGCCAACGTCCTGACTTTC
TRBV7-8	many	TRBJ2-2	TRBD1	CASTTVRDRITGELFF	TGTGCCAGCACCACCGTCCGGGACAGGATCACCGGGGAGCTGTTTTTT
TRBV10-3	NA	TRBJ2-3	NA	CAISAERSLTDTQYF	TGTGCCATCAGTGCCGAGCGGTCCCTCACAGATACGCAGTATTTT
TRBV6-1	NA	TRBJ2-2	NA	CASSEALPGYWSSEELFF	TGTGCCAGCAGTGAAGCGCTTCCGGGGTATTGGAGCTCTGAGGAGCTGTTTTTT
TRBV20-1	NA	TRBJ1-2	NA	CSAREEPANYGYTF	TGCAGTGCTAGGGAAGAACCAGCTAACTATGGTTACACCTTC
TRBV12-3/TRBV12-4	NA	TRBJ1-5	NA	CASSSSGREEQPQHF	TGTGCCAGCAGTAGCTCGGGCAGGGAGGAACAGCCCCAGCATTTT
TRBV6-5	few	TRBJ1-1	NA	CASSYAARNTEAFF	TGTGCCAGCAGCTACGCAGCAAGGAACACTGAAGCTTTCTTT
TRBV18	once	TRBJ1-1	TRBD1	CASSPLRADRAGTEAFF	TGTGCCAGCTCACCCCTTAGAGCCGACAGGGCCGGCACTGAAGCTTTCTTT
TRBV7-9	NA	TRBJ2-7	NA	CASSFPGPHYEQYF	TGTGCCAGCAGCTTCCCGGGACCCCACTACGAGCAGTACTTC
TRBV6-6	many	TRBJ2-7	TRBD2	CASSYSGTSEQYF	TGTGCCAGCAGTTATAGCGGGACTAGCGAGCAGTACTTC
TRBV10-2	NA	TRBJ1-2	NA	CASSVTAYGYTF	TGCGCCAGCAGCGTGACGGCATATGGCTACACCTTC
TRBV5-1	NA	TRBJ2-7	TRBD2	CASSSGAGGVNHEQYF	TGCGCCAGCAGCTCGGGAGCGGGGGGGGTCAATCACGAGCAGTACTTC
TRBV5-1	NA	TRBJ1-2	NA	CASSSAEGGGGYTF	TGCGCCAGCAGCTCCGCAGAGGGGGGCGGCGGCTACACCTTC
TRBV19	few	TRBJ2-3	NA	CASSRGDTQYF	TGTGCCAGTAGTAGAGGGGATACGCAGTATTTT
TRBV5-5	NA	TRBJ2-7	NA	CASSSGTQLYEQYF	TGTGCCAGCAGCTCCGGGACTCAGCTTTACGAGCAGTACTTC
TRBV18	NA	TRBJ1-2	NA	CASSQDGTAYGYTF	TGTGCCAGCTCACAGGATGGGACGGCCTATGGCTACACCTTC
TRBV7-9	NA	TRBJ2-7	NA	CASSFKLSGEQYF	TGTGCCAGCAGCTTCAAGCTCTCGGGGGAGCAGTACTTC
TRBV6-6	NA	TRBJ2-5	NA	CASSLLGETQYF	TGTGCCAGCAGTCTCCTCGGAGAGACCCAGTACTTC
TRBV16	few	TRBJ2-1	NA	CASTRAHNEQFF	TGTGCCAGCACCCGGGCCCACAATGAGCAGTTCTTC